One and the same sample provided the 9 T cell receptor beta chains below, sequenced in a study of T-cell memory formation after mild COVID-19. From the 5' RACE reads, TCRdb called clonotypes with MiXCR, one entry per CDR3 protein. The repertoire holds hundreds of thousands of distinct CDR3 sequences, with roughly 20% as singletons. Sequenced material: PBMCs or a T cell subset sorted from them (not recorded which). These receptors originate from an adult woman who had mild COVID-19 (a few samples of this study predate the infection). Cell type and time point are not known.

CDR3 nucleotide sequence: TGTGCCAGCAGTGAACACGGGGGTAGGGAAAAACTGTTTTTT. Protein sequence: CASSEHGGREKLFF. V is TRBV25-1 and J is TRBJ1-4, with D possibly being TRBD1 (5 bases). V lost 2 bases and J 8 bases, leaving 12 bases between the germline ends. The CDR3 covers 14 residues. Germline CDR1 and CDR2: MGHDK and SYGVNS.

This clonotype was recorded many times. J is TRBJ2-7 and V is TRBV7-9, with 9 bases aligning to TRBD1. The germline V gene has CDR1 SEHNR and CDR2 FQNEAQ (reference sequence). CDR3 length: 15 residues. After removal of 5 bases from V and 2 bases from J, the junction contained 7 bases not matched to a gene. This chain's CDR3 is CASSVQGAQAYEQYF. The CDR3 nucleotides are TGTGCCAGCAGCGTACAGGGGGCGCAGGCCTACGAGCAGTACTTC.

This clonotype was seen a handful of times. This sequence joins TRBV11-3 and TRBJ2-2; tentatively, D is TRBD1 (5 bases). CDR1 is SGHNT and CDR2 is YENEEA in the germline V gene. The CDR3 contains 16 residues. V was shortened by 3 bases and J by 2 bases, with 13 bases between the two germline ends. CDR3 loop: CASSLRQNLNTGELFF. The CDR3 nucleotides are TGTGCCAGCAGCTTGCGACAGAATCTAAACACCGGGGAGCTGTTTTTT.

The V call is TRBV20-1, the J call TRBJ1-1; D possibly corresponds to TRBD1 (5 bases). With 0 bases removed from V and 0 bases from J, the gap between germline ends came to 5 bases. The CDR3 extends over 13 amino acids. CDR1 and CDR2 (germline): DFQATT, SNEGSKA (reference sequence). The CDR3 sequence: CSARDRVNTEAFF. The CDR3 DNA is TGCAGTGCTAGAGACAGGGTGAACACTGAAGCTTTCTTT.

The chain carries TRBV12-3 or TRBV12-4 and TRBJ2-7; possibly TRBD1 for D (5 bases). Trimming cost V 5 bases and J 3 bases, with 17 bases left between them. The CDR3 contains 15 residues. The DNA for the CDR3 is TGTGCCAGCAGTCCCTCTGAAAGGGGCGACTACGAGCAGTACTTC. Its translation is CASSPSERGDYEQYF.

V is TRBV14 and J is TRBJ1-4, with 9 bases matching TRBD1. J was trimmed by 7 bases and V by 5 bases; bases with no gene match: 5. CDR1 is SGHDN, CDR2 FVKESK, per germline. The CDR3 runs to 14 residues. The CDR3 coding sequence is TGTGCCAGCAGCATGACAGGGGGAAGTGAAAAACTGTTTTTT. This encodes CASSMTGGSEKLFF.

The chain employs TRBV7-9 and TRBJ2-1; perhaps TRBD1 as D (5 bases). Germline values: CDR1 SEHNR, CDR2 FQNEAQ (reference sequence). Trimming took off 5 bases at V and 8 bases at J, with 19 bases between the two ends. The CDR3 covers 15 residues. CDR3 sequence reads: CASSDVRGGGDEQFF. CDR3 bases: TGTGCCAGCAGCGACGTAAGGGGCGGCGGCGATGAGCAGTTCTTC.

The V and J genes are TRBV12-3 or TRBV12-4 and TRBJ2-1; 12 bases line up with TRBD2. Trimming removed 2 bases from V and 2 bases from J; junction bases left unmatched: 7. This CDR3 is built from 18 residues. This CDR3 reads CASSLRLAGGLAYNEQFF. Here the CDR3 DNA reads TGTGCCAGCAGTTTACGGCTAGCGGGGGGGCTGGCCTACAATGAGCAGTTCTTC.

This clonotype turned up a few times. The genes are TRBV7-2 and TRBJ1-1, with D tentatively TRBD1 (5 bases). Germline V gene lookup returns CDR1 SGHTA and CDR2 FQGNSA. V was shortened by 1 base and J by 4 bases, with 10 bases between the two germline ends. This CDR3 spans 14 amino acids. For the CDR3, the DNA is TGTGCCAGCAGCTTAGTAGGTGGGGGCACTGAAGCTTTCTTT. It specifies CASSLVGGGTEAFF.